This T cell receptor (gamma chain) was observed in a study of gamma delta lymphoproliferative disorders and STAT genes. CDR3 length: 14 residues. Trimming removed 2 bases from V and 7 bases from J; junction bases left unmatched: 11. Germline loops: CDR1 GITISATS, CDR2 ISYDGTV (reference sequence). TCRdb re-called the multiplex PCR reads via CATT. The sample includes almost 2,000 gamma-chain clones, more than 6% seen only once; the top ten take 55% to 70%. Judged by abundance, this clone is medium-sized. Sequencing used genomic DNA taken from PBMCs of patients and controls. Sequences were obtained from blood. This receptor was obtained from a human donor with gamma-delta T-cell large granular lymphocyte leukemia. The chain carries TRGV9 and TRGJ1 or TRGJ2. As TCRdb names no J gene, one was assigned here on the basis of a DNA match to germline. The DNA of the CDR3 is TGTGCCTTGTGGGAGGCAATCGGGTTCTATAAGAAACTCTTT. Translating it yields CALWEAIGFYKKLF.